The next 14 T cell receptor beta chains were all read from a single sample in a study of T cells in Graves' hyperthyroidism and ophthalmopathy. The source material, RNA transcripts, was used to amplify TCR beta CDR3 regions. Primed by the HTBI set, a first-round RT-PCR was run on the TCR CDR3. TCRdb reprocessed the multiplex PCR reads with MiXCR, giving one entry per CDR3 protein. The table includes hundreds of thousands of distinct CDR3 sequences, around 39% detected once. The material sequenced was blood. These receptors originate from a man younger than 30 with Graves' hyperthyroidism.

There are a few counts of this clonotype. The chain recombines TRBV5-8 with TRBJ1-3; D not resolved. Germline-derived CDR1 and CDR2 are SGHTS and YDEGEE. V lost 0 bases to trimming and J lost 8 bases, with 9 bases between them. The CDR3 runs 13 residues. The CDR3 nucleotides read TGTGCCAGCAGCTTGGCTCTTCGAGACACCATATATTTT. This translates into CASSLALRDTIYF.

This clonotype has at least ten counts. CDR3 DNA sequence: TGTGCCAGCAGTGATGGGCCCGGCGGCGATCAGCCCCAGCATTTT. As protein: CASSDGPGGDQPQHF. V usage is TRBV2 and J usage is TRBJ1-5; D is uncertain. Between the trimmed V and J ends, which lost 3 bases and 5 bases, there was a span of 14 bases. The germline gives CDR1 SNHLY, CDR2 FYNNEI. The CDR3 totals 15 residues. The full variable domain, with the rest looked up from reference TRBV2 and TRBJ1-5, is EPEVTQTPSHQVTQMGQEVILRCVPISNHLYFYWYRQILGQKVEFLVSFYNNEISEKSEIFDDQFSVERPDGSNFTLKIRSTKLEDSAMYFCASSDGPGGDQPQHFGDGTRLSIL.

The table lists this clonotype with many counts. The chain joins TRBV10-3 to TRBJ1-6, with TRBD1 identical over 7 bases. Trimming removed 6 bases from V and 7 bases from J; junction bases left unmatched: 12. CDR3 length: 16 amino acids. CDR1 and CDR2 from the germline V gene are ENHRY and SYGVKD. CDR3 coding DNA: TGTGCCATCAGCGCGAGAGACAGGGCGGTAAATTCACCCCTCCACTTT. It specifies CAISARDRAVNSPLHF.

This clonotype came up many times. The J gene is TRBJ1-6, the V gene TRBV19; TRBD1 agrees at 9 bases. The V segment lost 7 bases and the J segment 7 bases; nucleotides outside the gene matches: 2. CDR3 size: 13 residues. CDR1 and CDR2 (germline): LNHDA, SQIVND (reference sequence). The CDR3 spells CASNTGGNSPLHF. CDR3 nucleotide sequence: TGTGCCAGTAATACAGGGGGCAATTCACCCCTCCACTTT.

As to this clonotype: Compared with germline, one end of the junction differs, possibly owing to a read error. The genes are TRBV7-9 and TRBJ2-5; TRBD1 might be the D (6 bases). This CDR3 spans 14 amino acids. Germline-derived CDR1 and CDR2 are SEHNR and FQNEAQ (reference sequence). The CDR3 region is CASSHQGPDETQCF. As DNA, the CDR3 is TGTGCCAGCAGCCATCAGGGGCCTGATGAGACCCAGTGCTTC.

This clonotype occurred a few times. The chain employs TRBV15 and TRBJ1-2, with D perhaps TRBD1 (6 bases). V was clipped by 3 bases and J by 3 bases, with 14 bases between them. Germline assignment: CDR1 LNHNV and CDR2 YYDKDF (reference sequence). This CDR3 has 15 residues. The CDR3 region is CATSSPGAAYYGYTF. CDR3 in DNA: TGTGCCACCAGCAGTCCAGGGGCTGCTTACTATGGCTACACCTTC.

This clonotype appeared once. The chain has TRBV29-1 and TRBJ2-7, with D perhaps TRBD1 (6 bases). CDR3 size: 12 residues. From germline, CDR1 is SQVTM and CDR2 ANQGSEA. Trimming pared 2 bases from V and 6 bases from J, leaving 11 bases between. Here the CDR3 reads CSVELGASEQYF. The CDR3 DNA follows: TGCAGCGTTGAACTGGGGGCAAGCGAGCAGTACTTC.

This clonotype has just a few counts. The CDR3 here is CASSVGGLAGHEQYF. CDR3 DNA: TGTGCCAGCAGCGTAGGGGGCCTAGCGGGGCACGAGCAGTACTTC. The chain uses TRBV9 and TRBJ2-7, with TRBD2 matching 9 bases. CDR3 size: 15 residues. Germline V gene data show CDR1 as SGDLS and CDR2 as YYNGEE. J lost 5 bases, V lost 0 bases, and 6 bases had no gene match. Supplemented by reference TRBV9 and TRBJ2-7, the full variable domain reads DSGVTQTPKHLITATGQRVTLRCSPRSGDLSVYWYQQSLDQGLQFLIQYYNGEERAKGNILERFSAQQFPDLHSELNLSSLELGDSALYFCASSVGGLAGHEQYFGPGTRLTVT.

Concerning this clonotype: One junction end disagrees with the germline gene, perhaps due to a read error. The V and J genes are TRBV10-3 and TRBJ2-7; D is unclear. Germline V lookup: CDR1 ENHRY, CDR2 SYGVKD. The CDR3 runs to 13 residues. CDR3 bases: TGTGCCAGCAGTTTAGGACCTAGGTCGGAACGGTACTTC. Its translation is CASSLGPRSERYF.

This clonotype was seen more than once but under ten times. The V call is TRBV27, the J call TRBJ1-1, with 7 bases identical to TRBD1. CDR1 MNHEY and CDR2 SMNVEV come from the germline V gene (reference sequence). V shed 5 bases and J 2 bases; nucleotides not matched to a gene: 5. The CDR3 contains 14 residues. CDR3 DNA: TGTGCCAGCAGTGACAGGGCGTTAAACACTGAAGCTTTCTTT. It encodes CASSDRALNTEAFF.

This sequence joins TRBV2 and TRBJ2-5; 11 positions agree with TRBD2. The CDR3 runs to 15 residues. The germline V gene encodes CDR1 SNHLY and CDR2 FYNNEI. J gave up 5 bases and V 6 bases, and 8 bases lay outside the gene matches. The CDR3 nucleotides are TGTGCCAGCAGCGGGATACTAGCGGGGGCTGAGACCCAGTACTTC. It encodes CASSGILAGAETQYF.

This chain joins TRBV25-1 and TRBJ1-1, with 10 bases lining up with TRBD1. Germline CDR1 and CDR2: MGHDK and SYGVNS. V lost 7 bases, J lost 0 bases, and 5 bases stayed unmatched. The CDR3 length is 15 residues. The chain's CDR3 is CASKGTGAMNTEAFF. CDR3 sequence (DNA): TGTGCCAGCAAAGGGACAGGGGCCATGAACACTGAAGCTTTCTTT.

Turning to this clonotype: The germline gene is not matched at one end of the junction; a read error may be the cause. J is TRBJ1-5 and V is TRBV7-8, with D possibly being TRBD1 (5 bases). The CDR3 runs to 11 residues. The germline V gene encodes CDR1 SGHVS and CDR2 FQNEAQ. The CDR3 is CASSLRGRVNF. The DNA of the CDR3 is TGTGCCAGCAGCTTAAGGGGCAGGGTTAATTTT.

CDR3 region: CSVPDSRNTGELFF. The CDR3 bases are TGCAGCGTTCCGGACAGTAGGAACACCGGGGAGCTGTTTTTT. The V call is TRBV29-1, the J call TRBJ2-2, with D possibly being TRBD1 (6 bases). V was clipped by 5 bases and J by 1 base, with 11 bases between them. CDR3 length equals 14 residues. The germline gives CDR1 SQVTM, CDR2 ANQGSEA.